These T cell receptor beta chains were read from a single sample in a study of technical replicates of blood from a few donors. Method: immunoSEQ multiplex PCR; TCRdb's copy keeps in-frame clones and lacks some. This table holds around 70,000 clones, approximately 93% found once. The source material was T cells isolated from PBMCs. The receptor set was obtained from a human donor in good health. Each CDR3 is given with its conserved first and last residue. The D gene is left open where the match is weak. Size is stated for part of the rows, as once, few or many counts, or as a class when the clone is expanded.

-	TRBJ1-3	TRBD1	TRBV4-1	TGCGCCAGCAGCCGACAGGGGGCTTCGGGAAACACCATATATTTT	CASSRQGASGNTIYF
few	TRBJ1-5	TRBD1	TRBV28	TGTGCCAGCAGCCGGACTTGGACAGGGATGAGTAATCAGCCCCAGCATTTT	CASSRTWTGMSNQPQHF
-	TRBJ1-1	-	TRBV7-8	TGTGCCAGCAGCTTAGGAGTGGAGGCAAACACTGAAGCTTTCTTT	CASSLGVEANTEAFF
-	TRBJ2-7	-	TRBV29-1	TGCAGCGTGACTAGTAGTGGAAACGAGCAGTACTTC	CSVTSSGNEQYF
-	TRBJ2-2	-	TRBV7-9	TGTGCCAGCAGCCCGCCCCGACAGGCCACCGGGGAGCTGTTTTTT	CASSPPRQATGELFF
-	TRBJ2-7	TRBD2	TRBV29-1	TGCAGCGTGGGGACTAGCGGGAGGGCCGGAGCCTACGAGCAGTACTTC	CSVGTSGRAGAYEQYF
-	TRBJ1-1	-	TRBV7-8	TGTGCCAGCAGCATCCTCCCGGGGGTTATGAACACTGAAGCTTTCTTT	CASSILPGVMNTEAFF
-	TRBJ1-2	TRBD1	TRBV11-3	TGTGCCAGCAGACGACAGGGGGAAAACTATGGCTACACCTTC	CASRRQGENYGYTF
-	TRBJ2-1	TRBD2	TRBV10-1	TGCGCCACCGTGGGCGGGAGAAGTATTTACAATGAGCAGTTCTTC	CATVGGRSIYNEQFF
-	TRBJ2-5	-	TRBV9	TGTGCCAGCAGCGTCTGGGGCTCTAGAGAGACCCAGTACTTC	CASSVWGSRETQYF
-	TRBJ1-1	TRBD1	TRBV5-1	TGCGCCAGCATTACGGGGACAGGACAGAACACTGAAGCTTTCTTT	CASITGTGQNTEAFF
-	TRBJ1-1	TRBD1	TRBV7-8	TGTGCCAGCAGCTCGGACAGGGAGAACACTGAAGCTTTCTTT	CASSSDRENTEAFF
-	TRBJ1-2	TRBD1	TRBV7-9	TGTGCCAGCAGCCCGGGACAGGGTATCTATGGCTACACCTTC	CASSPGQGIYGYTF
-	TRBJ2-7	-	TRBV10-3	TGTGCCATCAGTGAAACGGACAACCGTCTCGAGCAGTACTTC	CAISETDNRLEQYF
-	TRBJ1-6	TRBD1	TRBV27	TGTGCCAGCAGCCTAGGGACCGGGACAGGTTACTCACCCCTCCACTTT	CASSLGTGTGYSPLHF
-	TRBJ1-3	-	TRBV2	TGTGCCAGCAGTCTCTCAACGGGCTCTGGAAACACCATATATTTT	CASSLSTGSGNTIYF
-	TRBJ2-1	TRBD2	TRBV2	TGTGCCAGCAGTGCAGGGACCGCACTAGCGGGAAATGAGCAGTTCTTC	CASSAGTALAGNEQFF
-	TRBJ2-1	TRBD2	TRBV5-6	TGTGCCAGCAGCTTGGTGGGACTAGCGGGAACCCCCTACAATGAGCAGTTCTTC	CASSLVGLAGTPYNEQFF
once	TRBJ1-2	TRBD1	TRBV19	TGTGCCAGTAGAGGTGACAGGGACATCTATGGCTACACCTTC	CASRGDRDIYGYTF
-	TRBJ2-7	TRBD2	TRBV5-1	TGCGCCAGCAGCTTGGCCGGGACTAGCGGGCCTTTAGGGAACGAGCAGTACTTC	CASSLAGTSGPLGNEQYF
-	TRBJ2-2	-	TRBV11-2	TGTGCCAGCAGCTTTTCGGGACTTAAGAACACCGGGGAGCTGTTTTTT	CASSFSGLKNTGELFF
-	TRBJ2-5	-	TRBV20-1	TGCAGTGCTAGAAGAGGGGAGACCCAGTACTTC	CSARRGETQYF
-	TRBJ1-2	-	TRBV28	TGTGCCAGCAGTTTGTTCGGGGGGCGAGGGAATGGCTACACCTTC	CASSLFGGRGNGYTF
-	TRBJ2-7	-	TRBV7-8	TGTGCCAGCAGCCAACAAAGGGCGACTAGATACGAGCAGTACTTC	CASSQQRATRYEQYF
-	TRBJ1-1	-	TRBV5-1	TGCGCCAGCAGCTTGGTCCCCGGTCACACTGAAGCTTTCTTT	CASSLVPGHTEAFF
-	TRBJ2-1	-	TRBV4-1	TGCGCCAGCAGCCAAGTTCGGCTGACTCGGTCCTACAATGAGCAGTTCTTC	CASSQVRLTRSYNEQFF
-	TRBJ2-6	-	TRBV10-3	TGTGCCATCAGTGAGTCTACATCTGGGGCCAACGTCCTGACTTTC	CAISESTSGANVLTF
-	TRBJ1-2	-	TRBV7-8	TGTGCCAGCAGCCTATTAGCTCAAACCTATGGCTACACCTTC	CASSLLAQTYGYTF
-	TRBJ1-1	-	TRBV9	TGTGCCAGCAGCGTAGTGGGCCGCGAAGCTTTCTTT	CASSVVGREAFF
-	TRBJ2-7	TRBD1	TRBV27	TGTGCCAGCAGAGAGACAGGGGCGTCTGAGCAGTACTTC	CASRETGASEQYF
-	TRBJ2-7	TRBD1	TRBV6-1	TGTGCCAGCAGCGTCCTGGGACAGGGCTACGAGCAGTACTTC	CASSVLGQGYEQYF
-	TRBJ1-2	-	TRBV5-1	TGCGCCAGCAGCTTGCAGGACGGGGGATCAAGAGGCTACACCTTC	CASSLQDGGSRGYTF
-	TRBJ2-7	TRBD2	TRBV5-4	TGTGCCAGCAGCCAGGCGGGAGCCTACGAGCAGTACTTC	CASSQAGAYEQYF
-	TRBJ2-3	TRBD2	TRBV14	TGTGCCACGGGGGGGCCCCTGGCAGATACGCAGTATTTT	CATGGPLADTQYF
-	TRBJ2-7	-	TRBV6-1	TGTGCCAGCTGTGAGGGGGGGGCAAGAGAGCAGTACTTC	CASCEGGAREQYF
once	TRBJ2-1	TRBD2	TRBV27	TGTGCCAGCAGTGGGGGGCTAGCGGGAGTACCGTTCTTC	CASSGGLAGVPFF
-	TRBJ1-4	-	TRBV21-1	TGTGCCAGCAGCAAAATCGAGGAGGGACGGTGGAGGAATGAAAAACTGTTTTTT	CASSKIEEGRWRNEKLFF
-	TRBJ2-7	-	TRBV5-1	TGCGCCAGCAGCTCGACAGGAACCTCCTACGAGCAGTACTTC	CASSSTGTSYEQYF
-	TRBJ2-1	TRBD2	TRBV29-1	TGCAGCGTTGGGCTAGCGGGGGGGCGGGACTATGAGCAGTTCTTC	CSVGLAGGRDYEQFF
-	TRBJ1-2	-	TRBV6-1	TGTGCCAGCAGTGATTCCAGGGCTCTGAACTATGGCTACACCTTC	CASSDSRALNYGYTF
-	TRBJ2-7	TRBD2	TRBV28	TGTGCCAGCAGTTTAAAGATCGCGGGAGGGTACGAGCAGTACTTC	CASSLKIAGGYEQYF